A selection of T cell receptor beta chains follows, all from one sample in a study of STAT3 mutations in large granular lymphocyte leukemia. The repertoire was sequenced with immunoSEQ multiplex PCR; TCRdb's copy has only in-frame clones and lacks some. Found here are nearly 25,000 clones, about 95% of them singletons; the top ten hold under 7.5%. The sample comprised peripheral blood mononuclear cells. The receptor source for this set is a middle-aged man with T-cell large granular lymphocyte leukemia. Some clones in this sample may be carry-over from other donors' samples. CDR3s include the opening cysteine and the closing phenylalanine or tryptophan. The D gene is left open where the match is weak. Part of the rows lack a size; the others show once, few, many or a class for expanded clones.

clone_size d_call j_call v_call cdr3_nt cdr3_aa
- - TRBJ1-4 TRBV27 TGTGCCAGCAGCGGGGGGGGATCTAATGAAAAACTGTTTTTT CASSGGGSNEKLFF
- - TRBJ2-2 TRBV30 TGTGCCTGGAAGCAGGAAAACACCGGGGAGCTGTTTTTT CAWKQENTGELFF
- - TRBJ1-5 TRBV7-9 TGTGCCAGCAGCCCAAGTGGAGGGGCGGGTTATCAGCCCCAGCATTTT CASSPSGGAGYQPQHF
- - TRBJ1-6 TRBV18 TGTGCCAGCTCACCACAGGGAGCCGATAATTCACCCCTCCACTTT CASSPQGADNSPLHF
- TRBD2 TRBJ2-3 TRBV7-9 TGTGCCAGCAGCCCCATAGCGGGGGGGCGCGCAGATACGCAGTATTTT CASSPIAGGRADTQYF
- TRBD2 TRBJ2-7 TRBV5-4 TGTGCCAGCAGCAGGGTCGGGGGGTCCTACGAGCAGTACTTC CASSRVGGSYEQYF
- - TRBJ1-6 TRBV7-9 TGTGCCAGCAGCTATAGGGGTAATTCACCCCTCCACTTT CASSYRGNSPLHF
- - TRBJ1-1 TRBV4-1 TGCGCCAGCAGCGTCCGCCCAGGGGCCGACACTGAAGCTTTCTTT CASSVRPGADTEAFF
- TRBD1 TRBJ1-2 TRBV6-1 TGTGCCAGCACACAACAGGGGAACTATGGCTACACCTTC CASTQQGNYGYTF
- TRBD1 TRBJ1-2 TRBV6-5 TGTGCCAGCAGTTACTCAACCGGGACAGCTAACTATGGCTACACCTTC CASSYSTGTANYGYTF
- - TRBJ1-2 TRBV30 TGTGCCTGGAGTGTCCAGACAGGAGGAGGGTCTGGCTACACCTTC CAWSVQTGGGSGYTF
- - TRBJ2-7 TRBV5-5 TGTGCCAGCAGCGTCGGGACACCCGAGGCCTACGAGCAGTACTTC CASSVGTPEAYEQYF
once - TRBJ1-2 TRBV19 TGTGCCAGTAGCCTAGCAGGAGGGGACTATGGCTACACCTTC CASSLAGGDYGYTF
- - TRBJ1-2 TRBV4-2 TGTGCCAGCAGCCTATCCGTAGAGGGGGGAGGCTACACCTTC CASSLSVEGGGYTF
- - TRBJ1-1 TRBV19 TGTGCCAGTAGTATAAAAAGGCTGGGGGGAGATGACACTGAAGCTTTCTTT CASSIKRLGGDDTEAFF